Reported below is one T cell receptor beta chain. Its specificity is unknown. The data are from a study of T cell responses to AZD1222 COVID-19 vaccine. Overall study results and limits: Of spike-specific TCRs, nearly half reportedly target regions left unmutated in variants.

V lost 2 bases to trimming and J lost 1 base, with 12 bases between them. The CDR3 loop spans 15 amino acids. The protocol was immunoSEQ multiplex PCR, while the TCRdb copy is restricted to in-frame clones and leaves out a portion. The sample consists of about 100,000 clones, around 94% of them appearing once. The chain joins TRBV5-3 to TRBJ1-2, with D hard to call. TRBV5-3 falls under the ORF class, with uncertain function. The TCR originated in an adult in good health. Specimen: peripheral blood, collected on day 0 of AZD1222 vaccination. The CDR3 coding sequence is TGTGCCAGAAGCTTAGACGGAGCGATTAACTATGGCTACACCTTC. Its protein is CARSLDGAINYGYTF.